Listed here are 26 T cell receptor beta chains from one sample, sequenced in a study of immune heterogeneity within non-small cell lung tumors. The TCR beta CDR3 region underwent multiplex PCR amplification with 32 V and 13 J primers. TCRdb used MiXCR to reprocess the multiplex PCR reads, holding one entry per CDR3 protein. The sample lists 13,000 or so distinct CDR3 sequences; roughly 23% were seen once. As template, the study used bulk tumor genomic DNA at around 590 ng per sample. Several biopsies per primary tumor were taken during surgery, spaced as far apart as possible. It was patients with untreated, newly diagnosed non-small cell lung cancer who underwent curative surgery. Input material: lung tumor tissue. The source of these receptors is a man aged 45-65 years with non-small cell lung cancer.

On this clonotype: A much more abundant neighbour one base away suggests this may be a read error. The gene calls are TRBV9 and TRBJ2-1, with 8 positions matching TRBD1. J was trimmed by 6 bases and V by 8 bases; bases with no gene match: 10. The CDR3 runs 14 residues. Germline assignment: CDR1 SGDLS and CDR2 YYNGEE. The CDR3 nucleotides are TGTGCCAGAAGCCCAGGACAGGGAGGCAATGAGCAGTTCTTC. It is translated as CARSPGQGGNEQFF. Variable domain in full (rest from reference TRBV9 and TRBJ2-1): DSGVTQTPKHLITATGQRVTLRCSPRSGDLSVYWYQQSLDQGLQFLIQYYNGEERAKGNILERFSAQQFPDLHSELNLSSLELGDSALYFCARSPGQGGNEQFFGPGTRLTVL.

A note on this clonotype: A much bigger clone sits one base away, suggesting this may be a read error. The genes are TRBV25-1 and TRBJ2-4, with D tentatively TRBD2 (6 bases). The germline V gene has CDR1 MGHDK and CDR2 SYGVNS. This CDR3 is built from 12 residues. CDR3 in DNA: TGTGTCAGCAGTGGGACTAAAAACATTCAGTACTTC. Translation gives CVSSGTKNIQYF.

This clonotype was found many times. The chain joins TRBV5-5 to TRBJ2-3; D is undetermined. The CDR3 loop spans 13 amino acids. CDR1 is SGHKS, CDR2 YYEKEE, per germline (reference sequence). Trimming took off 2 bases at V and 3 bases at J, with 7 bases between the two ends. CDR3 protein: CASSFTDTDTQYF. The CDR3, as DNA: TGTGCCAGCAGCTTTACAGATACAGATACGCAGTATTTT.

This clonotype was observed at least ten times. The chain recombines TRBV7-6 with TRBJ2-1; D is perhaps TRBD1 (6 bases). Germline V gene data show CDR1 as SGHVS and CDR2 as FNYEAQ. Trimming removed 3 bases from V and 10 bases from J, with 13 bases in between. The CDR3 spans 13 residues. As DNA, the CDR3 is TGTGCCAGCAGCTTGTACTTAGACAGGGAGCAGTTCTTC. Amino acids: CASSLYLDREQFF.

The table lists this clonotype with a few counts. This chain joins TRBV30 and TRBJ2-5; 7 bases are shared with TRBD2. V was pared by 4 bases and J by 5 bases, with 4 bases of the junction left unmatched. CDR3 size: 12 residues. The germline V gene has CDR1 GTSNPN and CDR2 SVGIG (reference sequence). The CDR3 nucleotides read TGTGCCTGGAAGCTGGGGGGGGAGACCCAGTACTTC. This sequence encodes CAWKLGGETQYF. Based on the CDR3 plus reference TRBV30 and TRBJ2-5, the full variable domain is SQTIHQWPATLVQPVGSPLSLECTVEGTSNPNLYWYRQAAGRGLQLLFYSVGIGQISSEVPQNLSASRPQDRQFILSSKKLLLSDSGFYLCAWKLGGETQYFGPGTRLLVL.

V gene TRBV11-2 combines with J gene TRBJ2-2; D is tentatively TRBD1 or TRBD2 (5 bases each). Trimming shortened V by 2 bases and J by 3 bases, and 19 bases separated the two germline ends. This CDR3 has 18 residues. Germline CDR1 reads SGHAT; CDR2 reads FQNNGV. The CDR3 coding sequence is TGTGCCAGCAGCTTATTGGGGGTGGGCAGGGTACACACCGGGGAGCTGTTTTTT. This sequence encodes CASSLLGVGRVHTGELFF.

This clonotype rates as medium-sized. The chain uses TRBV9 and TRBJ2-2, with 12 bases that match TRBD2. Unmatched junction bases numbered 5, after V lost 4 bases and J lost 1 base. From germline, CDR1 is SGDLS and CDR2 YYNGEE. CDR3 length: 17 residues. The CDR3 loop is CASSPQTSGGNTGELFF. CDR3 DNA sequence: TGTGCCAGCAGCCCTCAGACTAGCGGGGGGAACACCGGGGAGCTGTTTTTT.

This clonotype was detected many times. CDR3 sequence (DNA): TGCGCCAGCAGTAGGGTGGGGCGCACAGATACGCAGTATTTT. Translation: CASSRVGRTDTQYF. This chain joins TRBV5-1 and TRBJ2-3, with D maybe TRBD1 (5 bases). V was shortened by 5 bases and J by 1 base, with 11 bases between the two germline ends. Germline values: CDR1 SGHRS, CDR2 YFSETQ. This CDR3 comprises 14 residues.

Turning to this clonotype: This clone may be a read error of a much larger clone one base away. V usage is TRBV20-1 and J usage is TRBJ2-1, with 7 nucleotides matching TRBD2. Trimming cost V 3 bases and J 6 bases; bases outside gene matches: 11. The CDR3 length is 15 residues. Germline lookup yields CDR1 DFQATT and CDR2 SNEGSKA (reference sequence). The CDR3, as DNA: TGCAGTGCTAGCGGGGGGACTGGTAATTCCAATGAGCAGTTCTTC. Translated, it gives CSASGGTGNSNEQFF.

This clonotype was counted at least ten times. The chain's CDR3 is CATSPPGTGRGMEQYF. DNA for the CDR3: TGTGCCACCAGCCCCCCCGGGACCGGGAGGGGGATGGAGCAGTACTTC. V usage is TRBV15 and J usage is TRBJ2-7, with TRBD2 identical over 8 bases. V dropped 5 bases and J dropped 7; count of bases not matched to a gene: 16. CDR1 is LNHNV, CDR2 YYDKDF, per germline (reference sequence). The CDR3 length is 16 residues. Full variable domain (remainder filled in from reference TRBV15 and TRBJ2-7): DAMVIQNPRYQVTQFGKPVTLSCSQTLNHNVMYWYQQKSSQAPKLLFHYYDKDFNNEADTPDNFQSRRPNTSFCFLDIRSPGLGDTAMYLCATSPPGTGRGMEQYFGPGTRLTVT.

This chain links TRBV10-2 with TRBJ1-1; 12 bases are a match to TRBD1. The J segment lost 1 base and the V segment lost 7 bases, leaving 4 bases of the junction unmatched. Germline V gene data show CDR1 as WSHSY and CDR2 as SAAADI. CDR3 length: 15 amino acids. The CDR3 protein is CASTGTGGRNTEAFF. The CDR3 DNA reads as TGCGCCAGCACTGGGACAGGGGGCAGGAACACTGAAGCTTTCTTT.

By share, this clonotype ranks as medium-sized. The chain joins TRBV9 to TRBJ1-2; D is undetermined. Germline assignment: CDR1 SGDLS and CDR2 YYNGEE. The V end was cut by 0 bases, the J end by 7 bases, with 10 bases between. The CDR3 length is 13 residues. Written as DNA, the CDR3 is TGTGCCAGCAGCGTAGGGTTCCACAGTGGCTACACCTTC. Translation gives CASSVGFHSGYTF.

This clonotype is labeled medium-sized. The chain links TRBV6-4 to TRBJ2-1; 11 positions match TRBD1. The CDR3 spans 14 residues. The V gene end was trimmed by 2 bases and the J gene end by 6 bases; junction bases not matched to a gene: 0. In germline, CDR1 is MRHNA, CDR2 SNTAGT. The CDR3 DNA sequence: TGTGCCAGCAGTGACGGGACAGGGGGCAATGAGCAGTTCTTC. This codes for CASSDGTGGNEQFF.

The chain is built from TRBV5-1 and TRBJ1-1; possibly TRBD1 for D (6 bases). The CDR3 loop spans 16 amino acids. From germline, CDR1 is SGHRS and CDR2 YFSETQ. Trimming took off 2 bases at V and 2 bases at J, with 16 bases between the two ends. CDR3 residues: CASSLAPRDTNTEAFF. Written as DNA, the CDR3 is TGCGCCAGCAGCTTAGCTCCCCGGGACACCAACACTGAAGCTTTCTTT.

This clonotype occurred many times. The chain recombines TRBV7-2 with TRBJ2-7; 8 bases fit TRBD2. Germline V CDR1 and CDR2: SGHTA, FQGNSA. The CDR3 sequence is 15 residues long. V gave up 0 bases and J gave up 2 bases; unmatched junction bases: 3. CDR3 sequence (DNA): TGTGCCAGCAGCTTAGCTGGGCGGGGGGCCTACGAGCAGTACTTC. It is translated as CASSLAGRGAYEQYF.

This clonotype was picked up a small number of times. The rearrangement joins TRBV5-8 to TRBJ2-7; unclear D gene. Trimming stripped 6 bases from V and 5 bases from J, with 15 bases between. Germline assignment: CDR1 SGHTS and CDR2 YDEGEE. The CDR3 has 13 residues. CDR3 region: CASTSRVTHEQYF. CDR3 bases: TGTGCCAGCACCTCAAGGGTCACCCACGAGCAGTACTTC.

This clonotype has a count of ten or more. The CDR3 DNA reads as TGTGCCAGCAGTTTGGCGTGGAATGAGCAGTTCTTC. Translation gives CASSLAWNEQFF. This chain connects TRBV28 to TRBJ2-1, with unresolved D. The CDR3 has 12 amino acids. Trimming left V 3 bases short and J 7 bases short, with 7 bases between. Germline V gene data show CDR1 as MDHEN and CDR2 as SYDVKM.

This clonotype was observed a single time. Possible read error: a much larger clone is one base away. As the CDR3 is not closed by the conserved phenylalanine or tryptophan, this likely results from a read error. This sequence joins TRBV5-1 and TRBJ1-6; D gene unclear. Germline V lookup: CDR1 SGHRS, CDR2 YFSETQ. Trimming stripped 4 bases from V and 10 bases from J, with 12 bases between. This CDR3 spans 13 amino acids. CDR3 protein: CASSVDLLSPLHL. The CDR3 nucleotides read TGCGCCAGCAGCGTGGATTTATTGTCACCCCTCCACCTT.

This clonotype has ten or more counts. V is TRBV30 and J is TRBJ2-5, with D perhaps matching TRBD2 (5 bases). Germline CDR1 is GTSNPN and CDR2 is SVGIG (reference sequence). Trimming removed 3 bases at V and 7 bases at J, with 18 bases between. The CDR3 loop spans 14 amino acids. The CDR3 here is CAWSLVGNVGTQYF. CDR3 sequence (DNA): TGTGCCTGGAGCCTCGTCGGGAACGTCGGGACCCAGTACTTC.

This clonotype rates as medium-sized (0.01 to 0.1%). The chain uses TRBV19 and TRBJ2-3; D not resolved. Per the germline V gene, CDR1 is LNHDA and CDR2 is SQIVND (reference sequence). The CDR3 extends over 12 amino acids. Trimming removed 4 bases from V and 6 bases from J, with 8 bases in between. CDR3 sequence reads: CASSRLRDTQYF. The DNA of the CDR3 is TGTGCCAGTAGTAGGCTTAGGGATACGCAGTATTTT.

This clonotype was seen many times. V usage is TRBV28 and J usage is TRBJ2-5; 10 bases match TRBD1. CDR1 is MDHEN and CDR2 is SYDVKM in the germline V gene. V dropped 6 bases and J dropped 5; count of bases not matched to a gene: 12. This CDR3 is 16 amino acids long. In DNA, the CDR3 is TGTGCCAGCAGGGCTCCGGGACAGGGGCTTAGGGAGACCCAGTACTTC. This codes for CASRAPGQGLRETQYF.

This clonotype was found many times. CDR3 in DNA: TGTGCCAGCAGTTACTCGCACATCCAAGAGACCCAGTACTTC. Amino acids: CASSYSHIQETQYF. The V call is TRBV6-6, the J call TRBJ2-5; D call uncertain. The germline gives CDR1 MNHNY, CDR2 SVGAGI (reference sequence). The CDR3 runs to 14 residues. V was clipped by 0 bases and J by 1 base, with 6 bases between them.

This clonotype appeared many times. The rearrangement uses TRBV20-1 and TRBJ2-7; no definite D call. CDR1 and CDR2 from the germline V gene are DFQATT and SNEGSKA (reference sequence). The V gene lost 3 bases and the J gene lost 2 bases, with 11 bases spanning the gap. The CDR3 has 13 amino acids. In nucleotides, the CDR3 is TGCAGTGCTAGGCGGCTACTTACCTACGAGCAGTACTTC. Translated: CSARRLLTYEQYF.

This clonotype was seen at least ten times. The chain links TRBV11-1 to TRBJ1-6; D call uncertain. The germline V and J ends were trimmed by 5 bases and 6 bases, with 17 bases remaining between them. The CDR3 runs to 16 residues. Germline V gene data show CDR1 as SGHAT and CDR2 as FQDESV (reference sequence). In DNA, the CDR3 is TGTGCCAGCAGCCTAGGTGCCGGAGGTTCTAATTCACCCCTCCACTTT. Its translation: CASSLGAGGSNSPLHF. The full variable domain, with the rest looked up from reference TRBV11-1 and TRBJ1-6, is EAEVAQSPRYKITEKSQAVAFWCDPISGHATLYWYRQILGQGPELLVQFQDESVVDDSQLPKDRFSAERLKGVDSTLKIQPAELGDSAMYLCASSLGAGGSNSPLHFGNGTRLTVT.

The CDR3 loop reads CASSSGRDTEAFF. The DNA of the CDR3 is TGTGCCAGCAGCTCCGGACGGGACACTGAAGCTTTCTTT. The chain has TRBV7-3 and TRBJ1-1; D gene uncertain. The CDR3 contains 13 residues. The V end was cut by 4 bases, the J end by 3 bases, with 9 bases between. The germline CDR1 and CDR2 sequences are SGHTA and FQGTGA.

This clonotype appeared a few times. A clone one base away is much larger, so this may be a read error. CDR3 bases: TGCGCCGGCAGCCAACTGGCCGGACTAGCGGGGGTCACAGATACGCAGTATTTT. Its translation is CAGSQLAGLAGVTDTQYF. This chain joins TRBV4-1 and TRBJ2-3; 13 positions match TRBD2. Germline-derived CDR1 and CDR2 are MGHRA and YSYEKL. This CDR3 has 18 residues.